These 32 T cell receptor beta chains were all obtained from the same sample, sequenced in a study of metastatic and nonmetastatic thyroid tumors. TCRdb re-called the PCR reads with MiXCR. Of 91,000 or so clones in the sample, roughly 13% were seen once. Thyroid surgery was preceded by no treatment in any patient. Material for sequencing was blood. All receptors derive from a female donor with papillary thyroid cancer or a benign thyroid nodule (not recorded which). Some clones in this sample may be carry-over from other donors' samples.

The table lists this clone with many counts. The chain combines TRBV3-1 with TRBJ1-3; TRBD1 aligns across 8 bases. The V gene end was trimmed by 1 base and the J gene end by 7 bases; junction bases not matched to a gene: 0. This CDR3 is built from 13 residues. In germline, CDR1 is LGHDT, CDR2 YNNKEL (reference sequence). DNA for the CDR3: TGTGCCAGCAGCCAAGGACAGGGGAACACCATATATTTT. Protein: CASSQGQGNTIYF.

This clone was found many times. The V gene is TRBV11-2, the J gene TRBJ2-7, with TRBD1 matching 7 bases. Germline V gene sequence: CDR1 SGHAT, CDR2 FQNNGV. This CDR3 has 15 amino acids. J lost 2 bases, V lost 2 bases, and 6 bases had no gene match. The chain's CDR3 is CASSLSRQGPYEQYF. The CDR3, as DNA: TGTGCCAGCAGCTTAAGTCGACAGGGTCCCTACGAGCAGTACTTC.

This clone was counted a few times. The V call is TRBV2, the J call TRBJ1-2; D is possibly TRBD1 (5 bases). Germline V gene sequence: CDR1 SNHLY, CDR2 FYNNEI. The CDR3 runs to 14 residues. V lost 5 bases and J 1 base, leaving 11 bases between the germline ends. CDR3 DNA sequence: TGTGCCAGCAGTCGGGAGCAGGGTAACTATGGCTACACCTTC. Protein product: CASSREQGNYGYTF.

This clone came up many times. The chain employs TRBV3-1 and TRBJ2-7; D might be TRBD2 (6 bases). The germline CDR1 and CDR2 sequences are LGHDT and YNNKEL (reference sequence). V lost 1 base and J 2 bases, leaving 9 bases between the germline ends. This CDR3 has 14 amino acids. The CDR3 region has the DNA TGTGCCAGCAGCCAAGGTTCGGGGGCCTACGAGCAGTACTTC. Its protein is CASSQGSGAYEQYF.

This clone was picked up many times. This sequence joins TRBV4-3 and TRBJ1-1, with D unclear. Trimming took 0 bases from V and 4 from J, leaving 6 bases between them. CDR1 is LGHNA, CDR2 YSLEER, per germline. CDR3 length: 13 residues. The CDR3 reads CASSQESVTEAFF. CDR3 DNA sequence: TGCGCCAGCAGCCAAGAATCAGTCACTGAAGCTTTCTTT.

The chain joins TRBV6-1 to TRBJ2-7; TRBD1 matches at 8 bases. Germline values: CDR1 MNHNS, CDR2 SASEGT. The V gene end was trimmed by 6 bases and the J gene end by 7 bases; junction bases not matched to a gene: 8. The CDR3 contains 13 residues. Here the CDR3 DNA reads TGTGCCAGCAGCTGGGGACAGGTTCCTGAGCAGTACTTC. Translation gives CASSWGQVPEQYF.

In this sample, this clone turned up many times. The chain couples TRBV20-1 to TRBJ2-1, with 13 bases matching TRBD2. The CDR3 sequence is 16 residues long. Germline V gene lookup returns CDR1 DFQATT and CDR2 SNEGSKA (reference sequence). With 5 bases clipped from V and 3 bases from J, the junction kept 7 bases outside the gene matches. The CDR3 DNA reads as TGCAGTGCTGAAAGCGGACTAGCGGGAGACTACAATGAGCAGTTCTTC. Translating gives CSAESGLAGDYNEQFF.

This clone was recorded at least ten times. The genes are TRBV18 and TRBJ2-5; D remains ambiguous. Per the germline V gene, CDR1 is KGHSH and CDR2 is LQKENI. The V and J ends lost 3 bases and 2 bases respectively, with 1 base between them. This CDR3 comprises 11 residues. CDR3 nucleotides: TGTGCCAGCTCACCGCAAGAGACCCAGTACTTC. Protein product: CASSPQETQYF.

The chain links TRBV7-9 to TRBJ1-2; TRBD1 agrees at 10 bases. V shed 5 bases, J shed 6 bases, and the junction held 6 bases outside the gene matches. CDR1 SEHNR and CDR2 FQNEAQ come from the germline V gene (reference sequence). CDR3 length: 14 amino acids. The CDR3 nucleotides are TGTGCCAGCAGCCCGACAGGGGGCGGCAATGGCTACACCTTC. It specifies CASSPTGGGNGYTF.

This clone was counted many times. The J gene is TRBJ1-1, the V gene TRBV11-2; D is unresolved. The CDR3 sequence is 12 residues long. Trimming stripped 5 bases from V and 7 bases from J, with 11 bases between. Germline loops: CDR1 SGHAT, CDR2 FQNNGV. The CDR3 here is CASSPGGIEAFF. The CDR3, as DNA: TGTGCCAGCAGCCCCGGCGGAATTGAAGCTTTCTTT.

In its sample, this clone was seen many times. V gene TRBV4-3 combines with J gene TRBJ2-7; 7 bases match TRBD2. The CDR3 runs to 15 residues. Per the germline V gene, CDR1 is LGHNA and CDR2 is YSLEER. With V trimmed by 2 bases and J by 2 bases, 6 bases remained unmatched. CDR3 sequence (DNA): TGCGCCAGCAGCCAATTAGCGGGTCAAACCTACGAGCAGTACTTC. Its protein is CASSQLAGQTYEQYF.

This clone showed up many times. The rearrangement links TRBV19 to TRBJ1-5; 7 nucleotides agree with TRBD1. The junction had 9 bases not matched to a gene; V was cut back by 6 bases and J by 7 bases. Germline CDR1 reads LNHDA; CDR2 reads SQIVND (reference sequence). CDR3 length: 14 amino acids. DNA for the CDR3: TGTGCCAGTAGCCAACCGGGGGACAGACAGCCCCAGCATTTT. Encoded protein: CASSQPGDRQPQHF.

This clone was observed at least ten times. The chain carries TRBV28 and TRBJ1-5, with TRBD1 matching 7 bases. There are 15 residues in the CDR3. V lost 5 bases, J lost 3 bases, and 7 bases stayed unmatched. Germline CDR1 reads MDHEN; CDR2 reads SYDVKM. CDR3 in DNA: TGTGCCAGCAGTCCACAGGGGCCGTTCAATCAGCCCCAGCATTTT. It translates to CASSPQGPFNQPQHF.

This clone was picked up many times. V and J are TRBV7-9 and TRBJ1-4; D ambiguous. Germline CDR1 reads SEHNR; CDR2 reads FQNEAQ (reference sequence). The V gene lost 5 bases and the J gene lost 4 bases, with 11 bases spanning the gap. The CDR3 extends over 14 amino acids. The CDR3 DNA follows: TGTGCCAGCAGCACCCGGACTAATAATGAAAAACTGTTTTTT. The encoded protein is CASSTRTNNEKLFF.

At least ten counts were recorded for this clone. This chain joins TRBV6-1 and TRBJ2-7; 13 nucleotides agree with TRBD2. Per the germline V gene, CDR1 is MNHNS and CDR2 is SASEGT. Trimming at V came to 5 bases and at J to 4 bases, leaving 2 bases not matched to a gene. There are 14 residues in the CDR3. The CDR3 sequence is CASSPLAGGYEQYF. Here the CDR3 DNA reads TGTGCCAGCAGTCCACTAGCGGGGGGGTACGAGCAGTACTTC.

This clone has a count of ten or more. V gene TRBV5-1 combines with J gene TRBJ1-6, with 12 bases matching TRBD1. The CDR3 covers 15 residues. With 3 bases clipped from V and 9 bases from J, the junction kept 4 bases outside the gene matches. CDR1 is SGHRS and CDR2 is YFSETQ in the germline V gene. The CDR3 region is CASSWGQGAGSPLHF. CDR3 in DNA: TGCGCCAGCAGCTGGGGACAGGGGGCAGGTTCACCCCTCCACTTT.

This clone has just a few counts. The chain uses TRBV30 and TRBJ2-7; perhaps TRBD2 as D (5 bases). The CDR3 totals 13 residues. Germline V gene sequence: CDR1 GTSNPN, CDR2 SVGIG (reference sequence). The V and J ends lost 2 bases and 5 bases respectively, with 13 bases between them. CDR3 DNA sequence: TGTGCCTGGAGTTTATCGACTACCGACGAGCAGTACTTC. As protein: CAWSLSTTDEQYF.

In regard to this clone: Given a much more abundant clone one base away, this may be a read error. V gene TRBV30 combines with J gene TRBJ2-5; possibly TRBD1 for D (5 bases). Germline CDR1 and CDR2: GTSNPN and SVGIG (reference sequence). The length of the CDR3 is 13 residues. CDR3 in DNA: TGTGCCTGGAGTTCAGGGTGGCAAGAGACCCAGTGCTTC. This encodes CAWSSGWQETQCF.

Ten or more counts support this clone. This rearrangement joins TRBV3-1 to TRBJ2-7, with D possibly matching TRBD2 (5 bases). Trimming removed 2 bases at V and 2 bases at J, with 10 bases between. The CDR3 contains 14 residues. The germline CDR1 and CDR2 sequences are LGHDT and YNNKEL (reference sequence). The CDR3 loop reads CASSQYGGPYEQYF. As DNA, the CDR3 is TGTGCCAGCAGCCAATACGGAGGTCCCTACGAGCAGTACTTC.

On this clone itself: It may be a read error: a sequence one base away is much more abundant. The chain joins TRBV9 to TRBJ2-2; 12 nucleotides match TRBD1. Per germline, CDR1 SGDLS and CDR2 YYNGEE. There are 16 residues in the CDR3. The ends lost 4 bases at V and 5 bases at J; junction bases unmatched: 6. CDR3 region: CASSRRDRGRTGELFF. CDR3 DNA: TGTGCCAGCAGCCGGAGGGACAGGGGGCGGACCGGGGAGCTGTTTTTT.

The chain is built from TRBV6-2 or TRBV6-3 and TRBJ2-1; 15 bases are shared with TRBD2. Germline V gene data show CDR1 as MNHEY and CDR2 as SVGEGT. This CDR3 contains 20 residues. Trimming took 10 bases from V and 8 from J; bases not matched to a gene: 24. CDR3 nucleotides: TGTGCCACCGCCGGGGGGGCCGGGACTAGCGGGAGGACCTTCCGTGATGAGCAGTTCTTC. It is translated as CATAGGAGTSGRTFRDEQFF.

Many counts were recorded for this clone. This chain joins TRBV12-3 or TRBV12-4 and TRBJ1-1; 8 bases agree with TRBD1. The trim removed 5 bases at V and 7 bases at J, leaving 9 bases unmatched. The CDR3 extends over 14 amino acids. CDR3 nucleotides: TGTGCCAGCAGTCAAGACAGGGGCTTGGGTGAAGCTTTCTTT. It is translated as CASSQDRGLGEAFF.

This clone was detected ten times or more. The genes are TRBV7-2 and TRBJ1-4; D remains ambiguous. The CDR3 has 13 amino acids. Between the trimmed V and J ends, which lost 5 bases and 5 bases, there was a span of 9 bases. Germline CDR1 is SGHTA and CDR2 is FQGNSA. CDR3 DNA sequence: TGTGCCAGCAGCCCTAGCAGGAATGAAAAACTGTTTTTT. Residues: CASSPSRNEKLFF. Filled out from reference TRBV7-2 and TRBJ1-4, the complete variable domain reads GAGVSQSPSNKVTEKGKDVELRCDPISGHTALYWYRQSLGQGLEFLIYFQGNSAPDKSGLPSDRFSAERTGGSVSTLTIQRTQQEDSAVYLCASSPSRNEKLFFGSGTQLSVL.

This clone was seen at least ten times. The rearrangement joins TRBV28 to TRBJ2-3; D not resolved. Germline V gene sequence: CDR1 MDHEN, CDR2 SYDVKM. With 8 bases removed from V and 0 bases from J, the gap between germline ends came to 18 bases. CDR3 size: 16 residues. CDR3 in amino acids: CASSPARAWSTDTQYF. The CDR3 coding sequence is TGTGCCAGCTCCCCTGCTCGGGCCTGGAGCACAGATACGCAGTATTTT.

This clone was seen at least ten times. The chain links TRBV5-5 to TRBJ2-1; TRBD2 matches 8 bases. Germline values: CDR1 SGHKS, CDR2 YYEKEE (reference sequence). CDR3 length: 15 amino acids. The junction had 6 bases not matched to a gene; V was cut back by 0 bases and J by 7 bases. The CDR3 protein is CASSLVGRERNEQFF. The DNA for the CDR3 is TGTGCCAGCAGCTTGGTCGGGAGGGAGAGGAATGAGCAGTTCTTC.

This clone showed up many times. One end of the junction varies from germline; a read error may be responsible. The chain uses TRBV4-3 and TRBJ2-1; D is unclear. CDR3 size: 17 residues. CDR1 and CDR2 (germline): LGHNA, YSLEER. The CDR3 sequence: CASSQDRSHNSNNEQFF. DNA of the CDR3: TGCGCCAGCAGCCAAGATAGGAGCCACAACTCCAACAATGAGCAGTTCTTC.

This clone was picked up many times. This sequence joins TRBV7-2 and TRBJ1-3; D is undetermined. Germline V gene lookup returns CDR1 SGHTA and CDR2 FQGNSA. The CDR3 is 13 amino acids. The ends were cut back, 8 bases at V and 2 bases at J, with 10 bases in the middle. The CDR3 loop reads CASSWAAGNTIYF. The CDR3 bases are TGTGCCAGCTCCTGGGCCGCTGGAAACACCATATATTTT. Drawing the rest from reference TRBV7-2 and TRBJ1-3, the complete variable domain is GAGVSQSPSNKVTEKGKDVELRCDPISGHTALYWYRQSLGQGLEFLIYFQGNSAPDKSGLPSDRFSAERTGGSVSTLTIQRTQQEDSAVYLCASSWAAGNTIYFGEGSWLTVV.

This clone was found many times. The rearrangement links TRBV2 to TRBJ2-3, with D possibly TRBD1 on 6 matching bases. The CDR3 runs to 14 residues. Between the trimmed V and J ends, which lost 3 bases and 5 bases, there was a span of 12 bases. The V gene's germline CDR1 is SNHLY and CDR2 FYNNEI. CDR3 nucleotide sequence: TGTGCCAGCAGTGAGCCTGGGGGCGGAGATACGCAGTATTTT. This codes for CASSEPGGGDTQYF. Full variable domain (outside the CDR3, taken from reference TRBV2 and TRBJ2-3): EPEVTQTPSHQVTQMGQEVILRCVPISNHLYFYWYRQILGQKVEFLVSFYNNEISEKSEIFDDQFSVERPDGSNFTLKIRSTKLEDSAMYFCASSEPGGGDTQYFGPGTRLTVL.

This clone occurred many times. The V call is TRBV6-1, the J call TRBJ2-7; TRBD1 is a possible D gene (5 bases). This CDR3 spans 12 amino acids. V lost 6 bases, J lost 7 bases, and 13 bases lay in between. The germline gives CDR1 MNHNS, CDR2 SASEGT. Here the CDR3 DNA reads TGTGCCAGCAGCCCAGGGAATATAGAGCAGTACTTC. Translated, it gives CASSPGNIEQYF.

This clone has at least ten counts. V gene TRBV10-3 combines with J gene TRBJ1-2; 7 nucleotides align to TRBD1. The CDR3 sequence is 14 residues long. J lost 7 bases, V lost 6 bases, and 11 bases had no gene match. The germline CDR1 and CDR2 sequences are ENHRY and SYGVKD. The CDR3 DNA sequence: TGTGCCATCAGAGTAACAGGGGTCTTGGGTGGCTACACCTTC. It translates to CAIRVTGVLGGYTF.

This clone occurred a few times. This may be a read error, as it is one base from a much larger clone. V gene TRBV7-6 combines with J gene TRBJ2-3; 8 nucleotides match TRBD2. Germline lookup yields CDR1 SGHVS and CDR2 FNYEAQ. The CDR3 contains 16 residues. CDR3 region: CARSLARREVTDTQYF. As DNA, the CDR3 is TGTGCCAGAAGCTTAGCGAGGCGGGAGGTCACAGATACGCAGTATTTT.

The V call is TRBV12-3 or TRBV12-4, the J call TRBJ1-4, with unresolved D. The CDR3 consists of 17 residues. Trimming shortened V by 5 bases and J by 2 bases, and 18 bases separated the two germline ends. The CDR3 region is CASSPRYRFSTNEKLFF. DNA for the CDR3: TGTGCCAGCAGTCCCCGGTACAGATTTTCCACTAATGAAAAACTGTTTTTT.